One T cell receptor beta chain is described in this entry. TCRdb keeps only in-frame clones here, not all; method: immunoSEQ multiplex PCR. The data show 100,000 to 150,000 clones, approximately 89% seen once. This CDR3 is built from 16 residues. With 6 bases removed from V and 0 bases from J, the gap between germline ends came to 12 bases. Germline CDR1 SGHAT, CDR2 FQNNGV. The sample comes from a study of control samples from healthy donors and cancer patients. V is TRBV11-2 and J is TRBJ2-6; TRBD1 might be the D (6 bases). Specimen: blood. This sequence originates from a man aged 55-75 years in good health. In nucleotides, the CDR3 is TGTGCCAGCAGTACTACAGGGAGCTCTGGGGCCAACGTCCTGACTTTC. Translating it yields CASSTTGSSGANVLTF.